The 27 T cell receptor beta chains in this list originate from one sample, sequenced in a study of T cells in tuberculosis. TCRdb's table, derived via immunoSEQ multiplex PCR, lists solely in-frame clones and lacks some. The table has roughly 34,000 clones, around 90% seen once. The time point was: new active TB diagnosis, blood taken before or within 7 days of starting treatment. Specimen: PBMCs, collected at tuberculosis diagnosis. Receptor source: an adult with tuberculosis.

The V call is TRBV5-5, the J call TRBJ1-6, with a tentative D call TRBD1 (6 bases). Germline-derived CDR1 and CDR2 are SGHKS and YYEKEE (reference sequence). Trimming took 4 bases from V and 11 from J, leaving 31 bases between them. This CDR3 contains 19 residues. DNA for the CDR3: TGTGCCAGCAGCCACGGACAGTTAATGTCGTCCCCTCGGGTTCCACCCCTCCACTTT. Translation gives CASSHGQLMSSPRVPPLHF.

In nucleotides, the CDR3 is TGTGCCAGCAGATCCGGGACAGGCCGTGCGAACACCGGGGAGCTGTTTTTT. Protein sequence: CASRSGTGRANTGELFF. The rearrangement uses TRBV11-2 and TRBJ2-2; 8 bases line up with TRBD1. Germline V lookup: CDR1 SGHAT, CDR2 FQNNGV. CDR3 length: 17 residues. The J segment lost 0 bases and the V segment lost 6 bases, leaving 9 bases of the junction unmatched. The whole variable domain, filled in from reference TRBV11-2 and TRBJ2-2, reads EAGVAQSPRYKIIEKRQSVAFWCNPISGHATLYWYQQILGQGPKLLIQFQNNGVVDDSQLPKDRFSAERLKGVDSTLKIQPAKLEDSAVYLCASRSGTGRANTGELFFGEGSRLTVL.

This chain connects TRBV2 to TRBJ1-2; D call uncertain. CDR3 size: 17 residues. CDR1 and CDR2 (germline): SNHLY, FYNNEI. The ends were cut back, 7 bases at V and 2 bases at J, with 23 bases in the middle. CDR3 loop: CASTPHLGPLANYGYTF. As DNA, the CDR3 is TGTGCCAGCACTCCCCACCTTGGGCCCCTTGCCAACTATGGCTACACCTTC. Combining the CDR3 with reference TRBV2 and TRBJ1-2 gives the whole variable domain EPEVTQTPSHQVTQMGQEVILRCVPISNHLYFYWYRQILGQKVEFLVSFYNNEISEKSEIFDDQFSVERPDGSNFTLKIRSTKLEDSAMYFCASTPHLGPLANYGYTFGSGTRLTVV.

This rearrangement joins TRBV4-3 to TRBJ2-3, with 8 bases fitting TRBD1. The V gene end was trimmed by 0 bases and the J gene end by 3 bases; junction bases not matched to a gene: 5. The CDR3 runs 16 residues. The germline V gene has CDR1 LGHNA and CDR2 YSLEER. The CDR3 DNA sequence: TGCGCCAGCAGCCAAGATCCCAGGGGGCGGACAGATACGCAGTATTTT. Its protein is CASSQDPRGRTDTQYF.

The chain combines TRBV4-3 with TRBJ1-1, with TRBD1 matching over 7 bases. The ends lost 1 base at V and 5 bases at J; junction bases unmatched: 7. The CDR3 length is 15 residues. Germline V gene sequence: CDR1 LGHNA, CDR2 YSLEER. The CDR3 DNA follows: TGCGCCAGCAGCCAAGGGGACAGTGGAACGACTGAAGCTTTCTTT. Translating gives CASSQGDSGTTEAFF.

With regard to this clone: The junction departs from the called germline gene at one end, perhaps through a read error. The genes are TRBV10-3 and TRBJ1-6; 7 bases map to TRBD1. The germline V gene encodes CDR1 ENHRY and CDR2 SYGVKD. The CDR3 is 12 residues long. CDR3 region: CATGTVDSLLHF. CDR3 in DNA: TGTGCCACCGGGACAGTTGATTCACTCCTCCACTTT.

V is TRBV4-1 and J is TRBJ1-1; 7 bases align to TRBD1. The CDR3 consists of 16 residues. Per germline, CDR1 MGHRA and CDR2 YSYEKL. With V trimmed by 0 bases and J by 4 bases, 8 bases remained unmatched. The CDR3 loop reads CASSQEGTGVSTEAFF. CDR3 in DNA: TGCGCCAGCAGCCAAGAGGGAACAGGGGTCTCCACTGAAGCTTTCTTT.

The V call is TRBV4-1, the J call TRBJ2-2; weak D call: TRBD2 (5 bases). The germline gives CDR1 MGHRA, CDR2 YSYEKL. Between the trimmed V and J ends, which lost 0 bases and 6 bases, there was a span of 14 bases. The CDR3 totals 16 residues. The CDR3 region is CASSQETTRVAGELFF. The CDR3 DNA reads TGCGCCAGCAGCCAAGAGACCACTAGGGTCGCCGGGGAGCTGTTTTTT.

The genes are TRBV28 and TRBJ2-7; TRBD2 agrees at 13 bases. Trimming at V came to 5 bases and at J to 5 bases, leaving 6 bases not matched to a gene. CDR3 length equals 15 residues. The germline CDR1 and CDR2 sequences are MDHEN and SYDVKM. The CDR3 DNA follows: TGTGCCAGCAGTCCTGGGACTAGCGGGACCCACGAGCAGTACTTC. It yields the protein CASSPGTSGTHEQYF.

CDR3 DNA: TGTGCCAGCAGTTTATACCCGGACAGGGGGACCAATAATAGTGACGGGGAGCTGTTTTTT. Protein product: CASSLYPDRGTNNSDGELFF. This chain links TRBV28 with TRBJ2-2; 10 bases align to TRBD1. The CDR3 is 20 residues long. Trimming took 1 base from V and 7 from J; bases not matched to a gene: 18. The germline V gene encodes CDR1 MDHEN and CDR2 SYDVKM.

This chain uses TRBV30 with TRBJ2-7, with TRBD2 matching 8 bases. J lost 3 bases, V lost 5 bases, and 9 bases had no gene match. Germline assignment: CDR1 GTSNPN and CDR2 SVGIG (reference sequence). The CDR3 extends over 14 amino acids. The CDR3 reads CAWDPGLDFYEQYF. DNA for the CDR3: TGTGCCTGGGACCCGGGACTAGATTTCTACGAGCAGTACTTC.

The chain recombines TRBV18 with TRBJ2-7; 11 bases match TRBD2. Germline CDR1 KGHSH, CDR2 LQKENI. The CDR3 sequence is 15 residues long. The V and J ends lost 1 base and 4 bases, in that order; junction bases with no gene match: 3. The CDR3 sequence is CASSPRGLAVYEQYF. Here the CDR3 DNA reads TGTGCCAGCTCACCACGGGGACTAGCGGTATACGAGCAGTACTTC.

V gene TRBV27 combines with J gene TRBJ2-5; the D is unclear. Trimming took 8 bases from V and 6 from J, leaving 16 bases between them. The CDR3 length is 13 residues. CDR1 is MNHEY and CDR2 is SMNVEV in the germline V gene (reference sequence). CDR3 amino acids: CASSESPTQTQYF. CDR3 DNA: TGTGCCAGCTCTGAGTCCCCGACTCAGACCCAGTACTTC.

The chain has TRBV30 and TRBJ1-6, with D unresolved. Germline V CDR1 and CDR2: GTSNPN, SVGIG (reference sequence). The length of the CDR3 is 13 residues. V was pared by 3 bases and J by 8 bases, with 11 bases between. The DNA for the CDR3 is TGTGCCTGGAGGAACCAGGAAGATTCACCCCTCCACTTT. Its protein product is CAWRNQEDSPLHF.

The J gene is TRBJ2-7, the V gene TRBV18; TRBD2 aligns across 10 bases. The junction had 3 bases not matched to a gene; V was cut back by 6 bases and J by 4 bases. Germline V lookup: CDR1 KGHSH, CDR2 LQKENI. The CDR3 has 13 amino acids. The CDR3 here is CASSQTSGYEQYF. The CDR3 DNA follows: TGTGCCAGCTCCCAGACTAGCGGGTACGAGCAGTACTTC.

CDR3 amino acids: CASSAAGGPTDTQYF. The DNA of the CDR3 is TGTGCCAGCAGTGCGGCGGGGGGGCCCACAGATACGCAGTATTTT. The J gene is TRBJ2-3, the V gene TRBV6-1, with 9 positions matching TRBD2. Germline loops: CDR1 MNHNS, CDR2 SASEGT. The CDR3 extends over 15 amino acids. V shed 4 bases, J shed 2 bases, and the junction held 4 bases outside the gene matches.

This chain joins TRBV6-6 and TRBJ1-6, with a tentative D call TRBD1 (6 bases). Germline CDR1 is MNHNY and CDR2 is SVGAGI (reference sequence). The CDR3 consists of 14 residues. Between the trimmed V and J ends, which lost 6 bases and 4 bases, there was a span of 10 bases. The CDR3 DNA is TGTGCCAGCAGCCCGGGACAATATAATTCACCCCTCCACTTT. Amino acid sequence: CASSPGQYNSPLHF.

This clone was seen just once. The chain links TRBV4-1 to TRBJ2-4, with TRBD2 identical over 11 bases. The CDR3 loop spans 20 amino acids. Unmatched junction bases numbered 13, after V lost 2 bases and J lost 1 base. From germline, CDR1 is MGHRA and CDR2 YSYEKL. CDR3: CASSQRVALAGGEAKNIQYF. CDR3 bases: TGCGCCAGCAGCCAAAGAGTTGCTCTAGCGGGAGGAGAGGCCAAAAACATTCAGTACTTC.

This chain links TRBV4-2 with TRBJ2-3; unclear D gene. The CDR3 is 14 residues long. In germline, CDR1 is LGHNA, CDR2 YNFKEQ. V dropped 0 bases and J dropped 4 bases, with 8 bases sitting between them. CDR3 in amino acids: CASSQELVADTQYF. The DNA for the CDR3 is TGTGCCAGCAGCCAAGAGTTAGTTGCAGATACGCAGTATTTT.

On this clone: One end of the junction is discordant with germline, which a read error may explain. The J gene is TRBJ2-5, the V gene TRBV7-2; 12 bases match TRBD1. This CDR3 is 14 amino acids long. The germline gives CDR1 SGHTA, CDR2 FQGNSA. CDR3 DNA: TGTGCCAGCAGCCCGACCCGGGACAGGGGGCCTGAGGACTTC. Translation: CASSPTRDRGPEDF.

The chain couples TRBV7-3 to TRBJ1-1; D may be TRBD1 (5 bases). V lost 1 base and J 7 bases, leaving 10 bases between the germline ends. From germline, CDR1 is SGHTA and CDR2 FQGTGA. The CDR3 covers 13 residues. The CDR3 spells CASSLNGGGEAFF. CDR3 DNA sequence: TGTGCCAGCAGCTTAAACGGGGGTGGTGAAGCTTTCTTT.

The chain uses TRBV7-3 and TRBJ2-1; D is unresolved. The CDR3 totals 15 residues. In germline, CDR1 is SGHTA, CDR2 FQGTGA. V lost 5 bases, J lost 5 bases, and 16 bases lay in between. The CDR3, as DNA: TGTGCCAGCAGCCCTGACTGGCGACCAAACAATGAGCAGTTCTTC. Translating it yields CASSPDWRPNNEQFF.

V usage is TRBV9 and J usage is TRBJ1-2; D is undetermined. CDR1 and CDR2 from the germline V gene are SGDLS and YYNGEE. V was pared by 0 bases and J by 1 base, with 10 bases between. The CDR3 totals 15 residues. CDR3 in DNA: TGTGCCAGCAGCGTAGCCTTCGGGGATAACTATGGCTACACCTTC. This codes for CASSVAFGDNYGYTF.

J is TRBJ2-6 and V is TRBV5-4, with D uncertain. Trimming removed 0 bases from V and 0 bases from J, with 4 bases in between. Looked up from germline, CDR1 is SGHNT and CDR2 is YYREEE (reference sequence). CDR3 length: 15 residues. CDR3 amino acids: CASSLVGSGANVLTF. As DNA, the CDR3 is TGTGCCAGCAGCTTGGTCGGCTCTGGGGCCAACGTCCTGACTTTC.

This chain connects TRBV2 to TRBJ2-2; D not resolved. CDR3 length: 16 residues. CDR1 is SNHLY and CDR2 is FYNNEI in the germline V gene. V lost 1 base, J lost 0 bases, and 9 bases lay in between. CDR3 loop: CASSEGRLSNTGELFF. CDR3 nucleotide sequence: TGTGCCAGCAGTGAAGGCAGACTTTCGAACACCGGGGAGCTGTTTTTT.

The rearrangement links TRBV6-1 to TRBJ1-3, with D unresolved. Trimming removed 4 bases from V and 0 bases from J, with 10 bases in between. This CDR3 contains 15 residues. Looked up from germline, CDR1 is MNHNS and CDR2 is SASEGT. As DNA, the CDR3 is TGTGCCAGCAGTGTCCTAAGAAGCTCTGGAAACACCATATATTTT. Translation gives CASSVLRSSGNTIYF.

This clone was observed a handful of times. The chain has TRBV19 and TRBJ2-2, with 8 bases aligning to TRBD2. The CDR3 runs to 15 residues. Germline V gene data show CDR1 as LNHDA and CDR2 as SQIVND (reference sequence). V lost 8 bases and J lost 4; bases outside the gene matches: 9. DNA for the CDR3: TGTGCCAGTGGACGACAGGCGGGGGGCACCGGGGAGCTGTTTTTT. It yields the protein CASGRQAGGTGELFF.